The 10 T cell receptor beta chains reported below all come from one sample, sequenced in a study of blood T cell repertoires in COVID-19. Some clones are missing from TCRdb's copy, which holds only in-frame ones; the method was immunoSEQ multiplex PCR. The sample has tens of thousands of clones; about 79% are singletons. Sequencing was carried out using peripheral blood. These TCRs come from a man between 65 and 80 years old with acute or convalescent COVID-19.

The chain employs TRBV9 and TRBJ2-7; 8 bases line up with TRBD1. Germline CDR1 and CDR2: SGDLS and YYNGEE. The CDR3 covers 15 residues. With 0 bases clipped from V and 5 bases from J, the junction kept 7 bases outside the gene matches. For the CDR3, the DNA is TGTGCCAGCAGCGTAGTGCCTGGACAGGGCAACGAGCAGTACTTC. Amino acids: CASSVVPGQGNEQYF.

This clone was detected a few times. The chain joins TRBV30 to TRBJ1-2, with D uncertain. The CDR3 is 17 residues long. Germline V gene data show CDR1 as GTSNPN and CDR2 as SVGIG (reference sequence). Trimming took 0 bases from V and 8 from J, leaving 25 bases between them. CDR3 coding DNA: TGTGCCTGGAGTGTACAACGTCGGCTATCTACGCCCGGGGGCTACACCTTC. Translating it yields CAWSVQRRLSTPGGYTF.

The chain combines TRBV5-1 with TRBJ2-2; TRBD1 matches 7 bases. The CDR3 runs 15 residues. J gave up 5 bases and V 0 bases, and 4 bases lay outside the gene matches. The germline gives CDR1 SGHRS, CDR2 YFSETQ. CDR3 in DNA: TGCGCCAGCAGCTTGGCGGCAGGGGGTACCGGGGAGCTGTTTTTT. It encodes CASSLAAGGTGELFF.

This sequence joins TRBV7-3 and TRBJ1-2; possible D gene TRBD1, 5 bases. Between the trimmed V and J ends, which lost 4 bases and 9 bases, there was a span of 12 bases. Per germline, CDR1 SGHTA and CDR2 FQGTGA. The CDR3 extends over 12 amino acids. The CDR3 DNA reads as TGTGCCAGCAGCTCTGGACAAGGTCGCTACACCTTC. It is translated as CASSSGQGRYTF.

The J gene is TRBJ2-1, the V gene TRBV5-1; the match to TRBD1 covers 7 bases. The CDR3 covers 14 residues. From germline, CDR1 is SGHRS and CDR2 YFSETQ. V trimming: 3 bases; J trimming: 5 bases; junction bases outside the gene matches: 5. The CDR3 nucleotides are TGCGCCAGCAGCTGGTGGACAGGTAACAATGAGCAGTTCTTC. As protein: CASSWWTGNNEQFF. Looking up the rest from reference TRBV5-1 and TRBJ2-1 gives the full variable domain: KAGVTQTPRYLIKTRGQQVTLSCSPISGHRSVSWYQQTPGQGLQFLFEYFSETQRNKGNFPGRFSGRQFSNSRSEMNVSTLELGDSALYLCASSWWTGNNEQFFGPGTRLTVL.

This clone was counted once. The chain's CDR3 is CASSSKDYLNTGELFF. Here the CDR3 DNA reads TGTGCCAGCAGCTCAAAGGACTATTTGAACACCGGGGAGCTGTTTTTT. The V and J genes are TRBV11-3 and TRBJ2-2, with a weak D call TRBD2 (6 bases). Germline lookup yields CDR1 SGHNT and CDR2 YENEEA. This CDR3 has 16 amino acids. Trimming cost V 4 bases and J 1 base, with 13 bases left between them.

This chain links TRBV4-2 with TRBJ1-1, with D uncertain. V lost 1 base and J 7 bases, leaving 16 bases between the germline ends. The CDR3 has 15 amino acids. Germline CDR1 and CDR2: LGHNA and YNFKEQ. In DNA, the CDR3 is TGTGCCAGCAGCCAAGCAGGTGGCCAGAAAAATGAAGCTTTCTTT. Encoded protein: CASSQAGGQKNEAFF.

This clone came up a few times. The rearrangement joins TRBV6-5 to TRBJ1-4; TRBD1 might be the D (6 bases). CDR3 size: 15 residues. Germline CDR1 and CDR2: MNHEY and SVGAGI. Trimming cost V 5 bases and J 2 bases, with 12 bases left between them. CDR3 amino acids: CASSSAGATNEKLFF. DNA of the CDR3: TGTGCCAGCAGTAGTGCGGGGGCGACTAATGAAAAACTGTTTTTT.

The rearrangement uses TRBV5-4 and TRBJ2-7, with TRBD2 as a possible D gene (6 bases). The CDR3 has 14 amino acids. Germline CDR1 and CDR2: SGHNT and YYREEE (reference sequence). Trimming shortened V by 5 bases and J by 9 bases, and 21 bases separated the two germline ends. CDR3 nucleotide sequence: TGTGCCAGCAGGGCGGGGTCGGCGGACTCCGCGCAGTACTTC. Translated: CASRAGSADSAQYF.

This rearrangement joins TRBV6-5 to TRBJ1-5; weak D call: TRBD1 (5 bases). V lost 6 bases and J 4 bases, leaving 13 bases between the germline ends. The CDR3 contains 14 residues. In germline, CDR1 is MNHEY, CDR2 SVGAGI. The CDR3 is CASRPIGTNQPQHF. Here the CDR3 DNA reads TGTGCCAGCAGACCCATAGGGACTAATCAGCCCCAGCATTTT.